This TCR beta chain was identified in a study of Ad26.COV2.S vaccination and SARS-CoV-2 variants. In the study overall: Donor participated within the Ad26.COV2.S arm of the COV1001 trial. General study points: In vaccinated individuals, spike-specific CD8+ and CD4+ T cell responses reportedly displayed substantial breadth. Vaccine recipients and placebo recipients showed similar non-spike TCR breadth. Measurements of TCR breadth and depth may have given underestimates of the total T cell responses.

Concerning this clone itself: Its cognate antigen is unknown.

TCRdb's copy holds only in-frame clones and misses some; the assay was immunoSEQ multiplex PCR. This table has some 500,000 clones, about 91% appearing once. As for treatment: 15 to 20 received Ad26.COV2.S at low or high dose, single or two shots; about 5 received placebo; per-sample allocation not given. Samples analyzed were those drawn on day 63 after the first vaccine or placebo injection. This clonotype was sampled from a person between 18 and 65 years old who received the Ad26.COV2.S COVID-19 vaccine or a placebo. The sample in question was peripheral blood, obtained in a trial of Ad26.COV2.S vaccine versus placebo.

CDR3 loop: CASSFVGWNTGELFF. The CDR3 nucleotides are TGTGCCAGCAGTTTTGTCGGATGGAACACCGGGGAGCTGTTTTTT. The chain uses TRBV28 and TRBJ2-2; D is unresolved. Germline loops: CDR1 MDHEN, CDR2 SYDVKM. CDR3 length: 15 amino acids. Trimming stripped 3 bases from V and 1 base from J, with 9 bases between.